Listed here are 11 T cell receptor beta chains from one sample, sequenced in a study of Ad26.COV2.S vaccination and SARS-CoV-2 variants. The treatment denotes: about 20 received Ad26.COV2.S at low or high dose, single or two shots; about 5 received placebo; per-sample allocation not given. It was on day 63 after the first vaccine or placebo injection that samples were taken. The protocol was immunoSEQ multiplex PCR, while the TCRdb copy is restricted to in-frame clones and leaves out a portion. The top ten hold under 4.5% of the sample, which has 350,000 to 500,000 clones, about nine tenths seen once. The specimen was peripheral blood, collected in a trial of Ad26.COV2.S vaccine versus placebo. The receptors derive from a person aged 18-60 years who received the Ad26.COV2.S COVID-19 vaccine or a placebo.

The chain employs TRBV13 and TRBJ2-2; D gene unclear. Trimming cost V 3 bases and J 0 bases, with 14 bases left between them. Germline assignment: CDR1 PRHDT and CDR2 FYEKMQ (reference sequence). The CDR3 consists of 17 residues. The CDR3 region is CASSFISRTSNTGELFF. The CDR3 nucleotides read TGTGCCAGCAGCTTTATTTCACGAACTTCGAACACCGGGGAGCTGTTTTTT.

The chain couples TRBV27 to TRBJ2-3; 12 nucleotides agree with TRBD2. The CDR3 loop spans 20 amino acids. Germline lookup yields CDR1 MNHEY and CDR2 SMNVEV (reference sequence). Trimming removed 6 bases from V and 0 bases from J; junction bases left unmatched: 16. The CDR3 nucleotides read TGTGCCAGCAGCGGAGGAAAGACTAGCGGGAGCCCCCTTAGCACAGATACGCAGTATTTT. It specifies CASSGGKTSGSPLSTDTQYF.

V gene TRBV5-4 combines with J gene TRBJ2-7; maybe TRBD2 (6 bases). Germline V gene data show CDR1 as SGHNT and CDR2 as YYREEE (reference sequence). CDR3 length equals 13 residues. The V and J ends lost 4 bases and 2 bases respectively, with 10 bases between them. The CDR3, as DNA: TGTGCCAGCAGCCCGGGGGATACCTACGAGCAGTACTTC. This translates into CASSPGDTYEQYF.

The chain has TRBV28 and TRBJ2-2, with D perhaps TRBD2 (6 bases). The CDR3 has 16 residues. V lost 4 bases and J lost 2, with 14 bases in between. Germline lookup yields CDR1 MDHEN and CDR2 SYDVKM. The CDR3 sequence: CASSSPSVENTGELFF. In DNA form, the CDR3 reads TGTGCCAGCAGTTCCCCTAGCGTGGAAAACACCGGGGAGCTGTTTTTT.

The chain uses TRBV19 and TRBJ2-7, with D perhaps matching TRBD2 (5 bases). This CDR3 contains 14 residues. Germline values: CDR1 LNHDA, CDR2 SQIVND (reference sequence). The germline V and J ends were trimmed by 2 bases and 2 bases, with 10 bases remaining between them. The CDR3 here is CASSITGSAYEQYF. DNA for the CDR3: TGTGCCAGTAGTATAACGGGTAGCGCCTACGAGCAGTACTTC.

The chain joins TRBV24-1 to TRBJ1-4; no firm D call. V lost 3 bases to trimming and J lost 8 bases, with 15 bases between them. Germline CDR1 reads KGHDR; CDR2 reads SFDVKD. The CDR3 loop spans 15 amino acids. CDR3 region: CATSDPEGGGEKLFF. The DNA of the CDR3 is TGTGCCACCAGTGATCCCGAAGGAGGAGGGGAAAAACTGTTTTTT.

The gene calls are TRBV4-2 and TRBJ1-5; D ambiguous. V was cut by 1 base and J by 4 bases, with 11 bases left in between. CDR1 and CDR2 (germline): LGHNA, YNFKEQ. The CDR3 length is 15 residues. CDR3 in DNA: TGTGCCAGCAGCCAAGGTCCAGGAGAGAATCAGCCCCAGCATTTT. This codes for CASSQGPGENQPQHF.

The gene calls are TRBV3-1 (or the pseudogene TRBV3-2) and TRBJ2-1, with a weak D call TRBD1 (6 bases). V lost 5 bases to trimming and J lost 9 bases, with 14 bases between them. The germline gives CDR1 LGHDT, CDR2 YNNKEL (reference sequence). The CDR3 spans 13 residues. DNA of the CDR3: TGTGCCAGCAGCGCACAGGGATTCAGTGAGCAGTTCTTC. Its protein is CASSAQGFSEQFF.

The chain employs TRBV7-2 and TRBJ2-2; 14 nucleotides agree with TRBD2. The CDR3 runs 18 residues. J gave up 8 bases and V 2 bases, and 10 bases lay outside the gene matches. The germline gives CDR1 SGHTA, CDR2 FQGNSA. Written as DNA, the CDR3 is TGTGCCAGCAGCTTACAACTGGGACTAGCGGGAGTAGATGGGGAGCTGTTTTTT. This codes for CASSLQLGLAGVDGELFF.

The chain carries TRBV4-1 and TRBJ2-7; D call uncertain. The V gene's germline CDR1 is MGHRA and CDR2 YSYEKL. Trimming took 0 bases from V and 2 from J, leaving 29 bases between them. This CDR3 contains 21 residues. Written as DNA, the CDR3 is TGCGCCAGCAGCCAAGAAGCGATGGATAATCTAGGTCTACCTAAGACCTACGAGCAGTACTTC. Translated: CASSQEAMDNLGLPKTYEQYF.

The V gene is TRBV7-3, the J gene TRBJ2-1, with D maybe TRBD2 (5 bases). CDR3 length equals 14 residues. V was shortened by 7 bases and J by 9 bases, with 19 bases between the two germline ends. Looked up from germline, CDR1 is SGHTA and CDR2 is FQGTGA. CDR3 protein: CASTPLGGYGEQFF. In DNA, the CDR3 is TGTGCCAGCACCCCACTAGGCGGGTATGGTGAGCAGTTCTTC.